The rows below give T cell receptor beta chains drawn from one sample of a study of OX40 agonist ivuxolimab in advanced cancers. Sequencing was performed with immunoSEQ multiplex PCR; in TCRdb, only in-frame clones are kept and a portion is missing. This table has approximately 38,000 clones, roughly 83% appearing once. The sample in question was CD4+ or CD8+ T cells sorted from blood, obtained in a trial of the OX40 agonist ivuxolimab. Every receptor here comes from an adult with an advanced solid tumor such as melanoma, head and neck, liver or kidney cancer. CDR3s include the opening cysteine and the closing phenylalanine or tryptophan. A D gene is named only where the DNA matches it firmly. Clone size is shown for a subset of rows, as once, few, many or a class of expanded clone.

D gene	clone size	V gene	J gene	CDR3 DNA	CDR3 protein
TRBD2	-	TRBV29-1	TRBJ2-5	TGCAGCGTTGAACTAGCGGGGAGCCAAGAGACCCAGTACTTC	CSVELAGSQETQYF
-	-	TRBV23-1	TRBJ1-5	TGCGCCAGGACGGGACGGAGCAATCAGCCCCAGCATTTT	CARTGRSNQPQHF
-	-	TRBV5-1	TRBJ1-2	TGCGCCAGCAGCTTCGCATCCTGGGACACTCCTAACTATGGCTACACCTTC	CASSFASWDTPNYGYTF
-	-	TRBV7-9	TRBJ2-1	TGTGCCAGCAGCTATCCGGGGCTAGCAGAGTTCTTC	CASSYPGLAEFF
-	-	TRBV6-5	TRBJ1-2	TGTGCCACAGGGATAGGCTACACCTTC	CATGIGYTF
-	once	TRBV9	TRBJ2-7	TGTGCCAGCAGCGTAGAGGGTCAATACTTCGAGCAGTACTTC	CASSVEGQYFEQYF
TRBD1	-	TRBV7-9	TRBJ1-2	TGTGCCAGCAGCTCTGGATTACAGGGGGCGGAGGGCTACACCTTC	CASSSGLQGAEGYTF
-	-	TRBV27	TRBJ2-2	TGTGCCAGCAGTTTTGTAGTAACCGGGGAGCTGTTTTTT	CASSFVVTGELFF
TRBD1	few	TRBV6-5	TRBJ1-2	TGTGCCAGCACCCTCCAGGGGGGTTTCGATGGCTACACCTTC	CASTLQGGFDGYTF
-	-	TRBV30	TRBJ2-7	TGTGCCTGGAGCCTCGCCCCAGCAGGGACCGAGCAGTACTTC	CAWSLAPAGTEQYF
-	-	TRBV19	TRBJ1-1	TGTGCCAGTAGTATGGGGCTGAACACTGAAGCTTTCTTT	CASSMGLNTEAFF
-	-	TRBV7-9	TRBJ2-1	TGTGCCAGCAGCCCCCCCGACTGGGAGTCGGGGGATGAGCAGTTCTTC	CASSPPDWESGDEQFF
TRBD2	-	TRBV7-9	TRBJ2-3	TGTGCCAGCAGCTTAGTACCTAGCGGGAGTTCTGATACGCAGTATTTT	CASSLVPSGSSDTQYF
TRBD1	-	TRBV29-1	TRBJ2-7	TGCAGCGTTGGGACCGGACAGGCATACGAGCAGTACTTC	CSVGTGQAYEQYF
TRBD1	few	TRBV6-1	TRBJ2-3	TGTGCCAGCACCGGGACAGGGGCTACAGATACGCAGTATTTT	CASTGTGATDTQYF
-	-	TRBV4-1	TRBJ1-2	TGCGCCAGCAGCCAAGATAGTCGCGGGTTTTTCGGCTACACCTTC	CASSQDSRGFFGYTF
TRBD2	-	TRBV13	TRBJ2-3	TGTGCCAGCAGTAGACTAGCGGGGGGTACCACAGATACGCAGTATTTT	CASSRLAGGTTDTQYF
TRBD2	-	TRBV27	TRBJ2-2	TGTGCCAGCAGCGGACTAGCGGGCGGGACCGGGGAGCTGTTTTTT	CASSGLAGGTGELFF
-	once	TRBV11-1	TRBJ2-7	TGTGCCAGCAGCCCTACGAGCTGGGAGCAGTACTTC	CASSPTSWEQYF
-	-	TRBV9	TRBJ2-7	TGTGCCAGCAGCCCCCGTGGGGGGGGCAACAACGAGCAGTACTTC	CASSPRGGGNNEQYF
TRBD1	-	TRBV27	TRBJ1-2	TGTGCCAGCAGTGGGACAGGGGGCGGCCTCCCGGCGGGCTACACCTTC	CASSGTGGGLPAGYTF
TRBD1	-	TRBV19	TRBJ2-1	TGTGCCAGTAGTATCACAGGGGGCGACTCGAGCTCCTACAATGAGCAGTTCTTC	CASSITGGDSSSYNEQFF
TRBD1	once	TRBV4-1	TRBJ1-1	TGCGCCAGCAGCCACCCGACAGGGGCTGGGGGAGCTTTCTTT	CASSHPTGAGGAFF
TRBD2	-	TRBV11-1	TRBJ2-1	TGTGCCAGCAGCTTTCACGGGGGGGCAGAACAGTTCTTC	CASSFHGGAEQFF
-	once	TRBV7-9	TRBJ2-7	TGTGCCAGCAGCTTATTGGAGTACGAGCAGTACTTC	CASSLLEYEQYF
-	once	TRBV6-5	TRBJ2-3	TGTGCCAGCAGTTACTTGGGAACAGATACGCAGTATTTT	CASSYLGTDTQYF
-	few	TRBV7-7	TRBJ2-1	TGTGCCAGCAGCTTAGCATTTAGCGGTCAAATAACGGGGAAATACAATGAGCAGTTCTTC	CASSLAFSGQITGKYNEQFF
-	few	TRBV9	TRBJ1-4	TGTGCCAGCAGCGTAGGGGCAGGGGCGGGTGAAAAACTGTTTTTT	CASSVGAGAGEKLFF
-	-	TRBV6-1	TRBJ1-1	TGTGCCAGCAGGTACACTGAAGCTTTCTTT	CASRYTEAFF